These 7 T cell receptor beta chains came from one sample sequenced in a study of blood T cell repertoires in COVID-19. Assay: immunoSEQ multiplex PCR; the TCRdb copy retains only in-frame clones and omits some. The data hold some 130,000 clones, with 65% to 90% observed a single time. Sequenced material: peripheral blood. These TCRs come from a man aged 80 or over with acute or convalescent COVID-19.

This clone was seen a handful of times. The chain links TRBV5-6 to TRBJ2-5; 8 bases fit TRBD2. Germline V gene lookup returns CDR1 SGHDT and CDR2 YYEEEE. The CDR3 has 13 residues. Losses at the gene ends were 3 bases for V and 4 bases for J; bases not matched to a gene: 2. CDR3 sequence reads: CASSWGLGETQYF. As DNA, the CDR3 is TGTGCCAGCAGCTGGGGACTAGGAGAGACCCAGTACTTC.

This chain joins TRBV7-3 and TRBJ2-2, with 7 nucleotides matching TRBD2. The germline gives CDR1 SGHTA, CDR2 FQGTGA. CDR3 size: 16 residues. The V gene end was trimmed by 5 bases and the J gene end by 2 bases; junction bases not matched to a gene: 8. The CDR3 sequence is CASSPLAGVNTGELFF. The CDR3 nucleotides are TGTGCCAGCAGCCCTTTGGCGGGAGTAAACACCGGGGAGCTGTTTTTT.

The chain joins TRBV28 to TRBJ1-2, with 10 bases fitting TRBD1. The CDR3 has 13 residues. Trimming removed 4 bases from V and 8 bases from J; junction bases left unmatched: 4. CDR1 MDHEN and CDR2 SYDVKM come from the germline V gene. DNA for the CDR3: TGTGCCAGCAGTTGGGGACAGGGGAAAGGCTACACCTTC. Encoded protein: CASSWGQGKGYTF.

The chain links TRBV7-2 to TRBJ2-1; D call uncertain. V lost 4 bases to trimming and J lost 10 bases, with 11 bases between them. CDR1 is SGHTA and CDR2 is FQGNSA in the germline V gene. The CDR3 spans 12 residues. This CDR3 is CASSSGLREQFF. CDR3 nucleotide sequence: TGTGCCAGCAGCTCCGGTCTGAGGGAGCAGTTCTTC.

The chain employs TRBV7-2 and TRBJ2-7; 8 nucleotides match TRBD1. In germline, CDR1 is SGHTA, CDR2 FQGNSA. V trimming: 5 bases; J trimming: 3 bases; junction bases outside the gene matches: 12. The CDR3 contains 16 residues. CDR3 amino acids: CASSQAGTGAYYEQYF. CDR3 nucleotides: TGTGCCAGCAGCCAAGCAGGGACAGGCGCCTACTACGAGCAGTACTTC.

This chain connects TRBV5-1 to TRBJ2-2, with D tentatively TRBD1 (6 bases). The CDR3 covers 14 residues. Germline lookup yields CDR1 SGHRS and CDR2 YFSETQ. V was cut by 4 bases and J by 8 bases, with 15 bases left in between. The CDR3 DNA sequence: TGCGCCAGCAGCCGGGACACCGTGGGGGGGGAGCTGTTTTTT. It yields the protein CASSRDTVGGELFF. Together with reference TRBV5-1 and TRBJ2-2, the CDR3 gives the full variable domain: KAGVTQTPRYLIKTRGQQVTLSCSPISGHRSVSWYQQTPGQGLQFLFEYFSETQRNKGNFPGRFSGRQFSNSRSEMNVSTLELGDSALYLCASSRDTVGGELFFGEGSRLTVL.

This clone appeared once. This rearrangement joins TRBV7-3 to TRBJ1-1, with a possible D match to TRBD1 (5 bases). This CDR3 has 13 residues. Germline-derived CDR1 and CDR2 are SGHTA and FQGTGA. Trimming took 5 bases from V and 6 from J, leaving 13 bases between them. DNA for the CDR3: TGTGCCAGCAGCAGTTACCAGGGCGCTGAAGCTTTCTTT. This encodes CASSSYQGAEAFF.